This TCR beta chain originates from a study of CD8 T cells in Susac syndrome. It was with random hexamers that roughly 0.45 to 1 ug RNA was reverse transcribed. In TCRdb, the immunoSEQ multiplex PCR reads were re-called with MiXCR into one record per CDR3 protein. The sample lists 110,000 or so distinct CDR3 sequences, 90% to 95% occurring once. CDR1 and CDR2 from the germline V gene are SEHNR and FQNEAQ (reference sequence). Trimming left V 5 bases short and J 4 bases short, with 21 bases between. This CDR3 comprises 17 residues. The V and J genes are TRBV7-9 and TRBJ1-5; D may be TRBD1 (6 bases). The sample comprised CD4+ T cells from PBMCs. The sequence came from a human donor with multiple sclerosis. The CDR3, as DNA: TGTGCCAGCAGCCACAGTTACCAGGGGTCTAGGAATCAGCCCCAGCATTTT. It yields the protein CASSHSYQGSRNQPQHF.